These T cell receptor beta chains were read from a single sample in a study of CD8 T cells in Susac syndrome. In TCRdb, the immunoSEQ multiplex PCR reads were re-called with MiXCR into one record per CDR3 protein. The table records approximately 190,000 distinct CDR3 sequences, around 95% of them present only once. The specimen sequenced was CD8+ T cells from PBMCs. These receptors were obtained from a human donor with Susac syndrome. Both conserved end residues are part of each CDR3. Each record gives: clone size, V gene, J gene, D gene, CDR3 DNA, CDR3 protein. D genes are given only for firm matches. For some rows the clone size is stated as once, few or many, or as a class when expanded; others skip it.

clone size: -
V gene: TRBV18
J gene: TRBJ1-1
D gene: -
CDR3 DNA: TGTGCCAGCTCACCAGGGCAGGCCGGGGGGATGACTGAAGCTTTCTTT
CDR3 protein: CASSPGQAGGMTEAFF

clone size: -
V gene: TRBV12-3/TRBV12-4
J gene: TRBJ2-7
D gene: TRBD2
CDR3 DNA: TGTGCCAGCAGTTCCACTCTAGCGGAGGACGAGCAGTACTTC
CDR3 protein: CASSSTLAEDEQYF

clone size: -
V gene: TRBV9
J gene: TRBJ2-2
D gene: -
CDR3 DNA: TGTGCCAGCAGCAATACGGGTCGAGGCACCGGGGAGCTGTTTTTT
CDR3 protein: CASSNTGRGTGELFF

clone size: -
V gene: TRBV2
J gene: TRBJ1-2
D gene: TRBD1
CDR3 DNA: TGTGCCAGCCTGGGACAGGGGGCGCGTGGCTACACCTTC
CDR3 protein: CASLGQGARGYTF

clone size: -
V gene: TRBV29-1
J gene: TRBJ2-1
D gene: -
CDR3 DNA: TGCAGCGTTGTCAAAGGAAATGAGCAGTTCTTC
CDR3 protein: CSVVKGNEQFF

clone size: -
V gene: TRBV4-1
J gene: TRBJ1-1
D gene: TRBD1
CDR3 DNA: TGCGCCAGCAGCCAAGATCAAGGCGACAGGGTGAACACTGAAGCTTTCTTT
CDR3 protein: CASSQDQGDRVNTEAFF

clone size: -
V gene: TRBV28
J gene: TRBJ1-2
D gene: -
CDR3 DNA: TGTGCCAGCAGAAAAGCAGGGGCTAATAGAGGCTACACCTTC
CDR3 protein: CASRKAGANRGYTF

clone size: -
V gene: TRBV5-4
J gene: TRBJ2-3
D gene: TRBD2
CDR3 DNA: TGTGCCAGCAGCCCCCGACTAGCGGGAGGGGGGCAGTCGTATTTT
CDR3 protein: CASSPRLAGGGQSYF

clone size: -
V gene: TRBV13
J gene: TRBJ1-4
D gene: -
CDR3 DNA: TGTGCCAGCAGCTCCCGTTTAAGGGAAAAACTGTTTTTT
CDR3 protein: CASSSRLREKLFF

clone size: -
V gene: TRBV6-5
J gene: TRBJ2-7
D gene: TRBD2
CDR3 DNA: TGTGCCAGCAGTTCCCGCGGGACTAGCACCTACGAGCAGTACTTC
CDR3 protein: CASSSRGTSTYEQYF

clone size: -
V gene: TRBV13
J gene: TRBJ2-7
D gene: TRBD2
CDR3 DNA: TGTGCCAGCAGCTTATCTAGCGGGGTAATTTACGAGCAGTACTTC
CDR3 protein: CASSLSSGVIYEQYF

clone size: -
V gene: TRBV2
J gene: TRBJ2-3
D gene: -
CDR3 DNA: TGTGCCAGCAGTGACCTGGGTGTAGCCTCTAGCACAGATACGCAGTATTTT
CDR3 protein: CASSDLGVASSTDTQYF

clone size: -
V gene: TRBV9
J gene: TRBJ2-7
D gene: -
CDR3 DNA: TGTGCCAGCAGCGTAGACGAAGGCCCTACCCCCTACGAGCAGTACTTC
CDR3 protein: CASSVDEGPTPYEQYF

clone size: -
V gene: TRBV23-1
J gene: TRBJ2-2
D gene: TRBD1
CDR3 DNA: TGCACAGAAACCCGGGACAGGGGTTCCACCGGGGAGCTGTTTTTT
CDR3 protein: CTETRDRGSTGELFF

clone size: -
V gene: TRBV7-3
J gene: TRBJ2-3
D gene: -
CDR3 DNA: TGTGCCAGCAGCGCCTTAGGACCCGGAGGGGGCACAGATACGCAGTATTTT
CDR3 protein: CASSALGPGGGTDTQYF

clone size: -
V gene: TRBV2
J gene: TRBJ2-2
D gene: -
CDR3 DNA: TGTGCCAGCAGTGCAGACTTACGTCTTAACACCGGGGAGCTGTTTTTT
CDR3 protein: CASSADLRLNTGELFF

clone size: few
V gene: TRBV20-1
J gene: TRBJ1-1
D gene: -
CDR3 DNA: TGCAGTGCTCCGCCGGGGGGGACTGAAGCTTTCTTT
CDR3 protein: CSAPPGGTEAFF

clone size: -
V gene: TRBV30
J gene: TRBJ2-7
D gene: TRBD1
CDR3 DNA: TGTGCCTGGACCACGTACGGGACAGGAGATTACGAGCAGTACTTC
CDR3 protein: CAWTTYGTGDYEQYF

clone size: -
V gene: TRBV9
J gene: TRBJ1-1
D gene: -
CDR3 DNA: TGTGCCAGCAGCGTGTCCGGGGCCCAGAACACTGAAGCTTTCTTT
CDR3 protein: CASSVSGAQNTEAFF

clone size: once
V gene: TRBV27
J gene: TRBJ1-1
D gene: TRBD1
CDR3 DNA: TGTGCCAGCAGCTACAGGGGTGACAGGGGGACTGAAGCTTTCTTT
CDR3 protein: CASSYRGDRGTEAFF

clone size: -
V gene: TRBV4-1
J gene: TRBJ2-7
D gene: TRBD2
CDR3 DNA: TGCGCCAGCAGCCATTTAGCGGGAGTAAGGGAGCAGTACTTC
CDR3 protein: CASSHLAGVREQYF

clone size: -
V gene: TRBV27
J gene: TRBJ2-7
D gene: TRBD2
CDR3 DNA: TGTGCCAGCAGGGCTGGGCTAGCGGGAGCATACGAGCAGTACTTC
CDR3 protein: CASRAGLAGAYEQYF

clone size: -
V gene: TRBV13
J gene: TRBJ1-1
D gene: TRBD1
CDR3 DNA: TGTGCCAGCAGCTCTGCAATTCCGGGACAGGGGGTGACTGAAGCTTTCTTT
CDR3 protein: CASSSAIPGQGVTEAFF

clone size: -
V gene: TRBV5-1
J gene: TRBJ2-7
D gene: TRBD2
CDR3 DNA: TGCGCCAGCAGCCCCGGGACTAGCGGCCTCGGGTACGAGCAGTACTTC
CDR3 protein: CASSPGTSGLGYEQYF

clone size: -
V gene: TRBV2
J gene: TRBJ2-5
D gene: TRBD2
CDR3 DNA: TGTGCCCAAGTGGGCGGGAGGTCAGAGACCCAGTACTTC
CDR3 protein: CAQVGGRSETQYF

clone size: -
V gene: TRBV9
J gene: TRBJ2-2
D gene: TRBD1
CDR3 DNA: TGTGCCAGCAGCGTACCGGCGTCCGGGACAGACACCGGGGAGCTGTTTTTT
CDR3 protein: CASSVPASGTDTGELFF

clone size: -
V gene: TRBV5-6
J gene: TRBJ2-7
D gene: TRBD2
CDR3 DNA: TGTGCCAGCAGCTATCCTAGCGGGGGCTCCTACGAGCAGTACTTC
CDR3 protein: CASSYPSGGSYEQYF

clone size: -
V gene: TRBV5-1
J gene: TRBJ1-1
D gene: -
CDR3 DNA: TGCGCCAGCAGCTTTTACGGGGGCGGTGAAGCTTTCTTT
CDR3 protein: CASSFYGGGEAFF